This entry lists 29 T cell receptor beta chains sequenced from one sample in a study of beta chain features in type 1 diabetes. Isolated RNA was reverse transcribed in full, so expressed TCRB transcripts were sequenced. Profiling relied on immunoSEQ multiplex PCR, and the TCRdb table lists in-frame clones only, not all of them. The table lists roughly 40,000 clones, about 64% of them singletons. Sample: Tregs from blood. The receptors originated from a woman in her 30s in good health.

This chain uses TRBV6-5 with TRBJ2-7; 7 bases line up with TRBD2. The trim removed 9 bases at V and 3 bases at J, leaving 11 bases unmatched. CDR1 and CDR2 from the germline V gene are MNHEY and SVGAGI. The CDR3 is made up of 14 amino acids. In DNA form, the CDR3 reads TGTGCCAGTTCCCTGGGGGGGGTAGACTACGAGCAGTACTTC. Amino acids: CASSLGGVDYEQYF.

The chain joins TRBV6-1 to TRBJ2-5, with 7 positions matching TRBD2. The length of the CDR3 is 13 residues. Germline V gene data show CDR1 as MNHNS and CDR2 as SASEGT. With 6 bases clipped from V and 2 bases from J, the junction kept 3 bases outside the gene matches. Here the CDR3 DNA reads TGTGCCAGCAGGACTAGCACACAAGAGACCCAGTACTTC. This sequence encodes CASRTSTQETQYF.

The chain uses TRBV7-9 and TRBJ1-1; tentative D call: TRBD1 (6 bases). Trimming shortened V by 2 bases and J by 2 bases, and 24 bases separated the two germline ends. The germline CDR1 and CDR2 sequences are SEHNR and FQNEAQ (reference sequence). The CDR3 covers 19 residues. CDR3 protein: CASSLPSTGTKPLNTEAFF. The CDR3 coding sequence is TGTGCCAGCAGCTTACCCTCAACCGGGACAAAGCCTCTCAACACTGAAGCTTTCTTT.

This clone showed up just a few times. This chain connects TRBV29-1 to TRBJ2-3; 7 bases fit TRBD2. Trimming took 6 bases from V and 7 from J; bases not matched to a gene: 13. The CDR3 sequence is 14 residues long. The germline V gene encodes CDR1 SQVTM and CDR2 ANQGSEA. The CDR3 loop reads CSVHNGLGPYTQYF. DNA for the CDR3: TGCAGCGTCCACAATGGACTAGGCCCGTATACGCAGTATTTT.

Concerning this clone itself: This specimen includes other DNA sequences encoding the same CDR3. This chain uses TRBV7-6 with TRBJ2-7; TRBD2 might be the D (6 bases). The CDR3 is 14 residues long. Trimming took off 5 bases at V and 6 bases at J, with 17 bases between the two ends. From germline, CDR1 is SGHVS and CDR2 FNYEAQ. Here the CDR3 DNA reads TGTGCCAGCAGCCGGCTAACGGGAGCATCCGAGCAGTACTTC. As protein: CASSRLTGASEQYF.

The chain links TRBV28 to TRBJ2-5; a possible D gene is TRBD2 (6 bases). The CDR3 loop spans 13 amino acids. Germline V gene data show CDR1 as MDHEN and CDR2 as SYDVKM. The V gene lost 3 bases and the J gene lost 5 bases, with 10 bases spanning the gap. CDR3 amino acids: CASSLYSGETQYF. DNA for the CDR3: TGTGCCAGCAGTTTGTATAGCGGTGAGACCCAGTACTTC.

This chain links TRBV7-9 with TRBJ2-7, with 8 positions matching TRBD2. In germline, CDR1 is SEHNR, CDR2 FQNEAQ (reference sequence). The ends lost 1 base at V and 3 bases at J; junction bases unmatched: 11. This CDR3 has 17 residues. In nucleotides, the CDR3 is TGTGCCAGCAGCTTAGAGGCACTAGCGGAGGGAATCTACGAGCAGTACTTC. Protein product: CASSLEALAEGIYEQYF. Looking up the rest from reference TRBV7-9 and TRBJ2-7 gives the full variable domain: DTGVSQNPRHKITKRGQNVTFRCDPISEHNRLYWYRQTLGQGPEFLTYFQNEAQLEKSRLLSDRFSAERPKGSFSTLEIQRTEQGDSAMYLCASSLEALAEGIYEQYFGPGTRLTVT.

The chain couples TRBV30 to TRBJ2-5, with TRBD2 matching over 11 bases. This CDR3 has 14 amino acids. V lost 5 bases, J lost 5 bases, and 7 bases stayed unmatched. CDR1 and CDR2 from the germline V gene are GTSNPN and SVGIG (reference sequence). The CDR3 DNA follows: TGTGCCTGGGATAGACTAGCGGGAATGGAGACCCAGTACTTC. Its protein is CAWDRLAGMETQYF.

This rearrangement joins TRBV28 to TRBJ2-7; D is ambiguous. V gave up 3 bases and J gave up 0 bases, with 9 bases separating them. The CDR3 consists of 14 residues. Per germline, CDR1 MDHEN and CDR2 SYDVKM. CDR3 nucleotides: TGTGCCAGCAGTTTCCCCGGCGGCTCCTACGAGCAGTACTTC. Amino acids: CASSFPGGSYEQYF.

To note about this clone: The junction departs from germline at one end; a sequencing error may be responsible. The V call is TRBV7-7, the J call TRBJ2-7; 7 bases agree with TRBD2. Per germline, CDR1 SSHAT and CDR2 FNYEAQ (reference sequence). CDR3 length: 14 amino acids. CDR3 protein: CASSLGRGTYEQYF. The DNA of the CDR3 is TGTGCTAGCAGCTTAGGGAGGGGTACCTACGAGCAGTACTTC.

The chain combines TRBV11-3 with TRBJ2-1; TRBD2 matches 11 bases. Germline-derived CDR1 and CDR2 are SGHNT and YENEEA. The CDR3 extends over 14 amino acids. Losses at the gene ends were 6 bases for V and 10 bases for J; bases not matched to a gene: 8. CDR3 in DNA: TGTGCCAGCAGTCCTACTAGCGGGAGTCGGGAGCAGTTCTTC. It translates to CASSPTSGSREQFF.

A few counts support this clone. In DNA, the CDR3 is TGTGCCAGCTCATCCCGGACAGGGAACAATGAGCAGTTCTTC. Protein product: CASSSRTGNNEQFF. J is TRBJ2-1 and V is TRBV18; 8 bases map to TRBD1. The V segment lost 5 bases and the J segment 5 bases; nucleotides outside the gene matches: 5. Germline V CDR1 and CDR2: KGHSH, LQKENI. The CDR3 has 14 amino acids.

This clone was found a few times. CDR3 coding DNA: TGCAGCGTCACGGACAGCCTCACCTACAATGAGCAGTTCTTC. This sequence encodes CSVTDSLTYNEQFF. The gene calls are TRBV29-1 and TRBJ2-1, with a possible D match to TRBD1 (6 bases). The germline gives CDR1 SQVTM, CDR2 ANQGSEA. The CDR3 contains 14 residues. Trimming took off 6 bases at V and 2 bases at J, with 14 bases between the two ends.

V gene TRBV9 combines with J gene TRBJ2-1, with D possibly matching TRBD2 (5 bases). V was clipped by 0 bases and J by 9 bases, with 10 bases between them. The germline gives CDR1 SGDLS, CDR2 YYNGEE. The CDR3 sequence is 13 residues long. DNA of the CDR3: TGTGCCAGCAGCGTAGTGTCGGAGGCTGAGCAGTTCTTC. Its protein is CASSVVSEAEQFF.

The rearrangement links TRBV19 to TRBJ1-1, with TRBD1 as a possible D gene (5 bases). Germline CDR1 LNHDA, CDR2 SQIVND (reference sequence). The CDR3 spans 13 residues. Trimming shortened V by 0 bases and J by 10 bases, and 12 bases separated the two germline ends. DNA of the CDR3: TGTGCCAGTAGTATAGAAGGGACTGGGGCAGCTTTCTTT. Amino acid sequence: CASSIEGTGAAFF.

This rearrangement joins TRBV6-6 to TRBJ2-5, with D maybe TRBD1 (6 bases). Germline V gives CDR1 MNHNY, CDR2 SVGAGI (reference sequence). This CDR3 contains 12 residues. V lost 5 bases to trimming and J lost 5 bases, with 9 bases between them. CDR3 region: CASSTGTETQYF. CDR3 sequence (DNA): TGTGCCAGCAGTACAGGGACGGAGACCCAGTACTTC.

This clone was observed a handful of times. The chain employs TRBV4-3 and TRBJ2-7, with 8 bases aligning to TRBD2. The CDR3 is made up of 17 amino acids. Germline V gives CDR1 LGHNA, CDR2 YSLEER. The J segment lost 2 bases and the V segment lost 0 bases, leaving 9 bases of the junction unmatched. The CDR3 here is CASSQDPGSGEPYEQYF. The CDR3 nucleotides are TGCGCCAGCAGCCAAGATCCGGGTAGCGGGGAGCCCTACGAGCAGTACTTC.

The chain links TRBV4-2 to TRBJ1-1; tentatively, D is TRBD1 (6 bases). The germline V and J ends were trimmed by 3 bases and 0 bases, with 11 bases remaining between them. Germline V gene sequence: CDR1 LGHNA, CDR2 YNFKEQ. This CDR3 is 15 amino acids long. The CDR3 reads CASSQTGTMNTEAFF. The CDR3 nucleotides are TGTGCCAGCAGCCAGACAGGTACTATGAACACTGAAGCTTTCTTT.

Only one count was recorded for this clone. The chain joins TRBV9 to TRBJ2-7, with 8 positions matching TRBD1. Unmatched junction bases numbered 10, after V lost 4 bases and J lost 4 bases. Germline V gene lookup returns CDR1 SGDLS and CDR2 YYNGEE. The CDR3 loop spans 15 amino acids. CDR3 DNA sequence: TGTGCCAGCAGCCCCCGACAGGGGACGACTTACGAGCAGTACTTC. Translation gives CASSPRQGTTYEQYF.

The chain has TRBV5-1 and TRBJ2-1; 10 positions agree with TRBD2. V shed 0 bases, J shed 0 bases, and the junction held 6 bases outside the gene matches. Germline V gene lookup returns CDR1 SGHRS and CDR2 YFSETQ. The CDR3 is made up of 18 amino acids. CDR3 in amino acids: CASSLDPSGGSSYNEQFF. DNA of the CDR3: TGCGCCAGCAGCTTGGACCCTAGCGGGGGCAGCTCCTACAATGAGCAGTTCTTC.

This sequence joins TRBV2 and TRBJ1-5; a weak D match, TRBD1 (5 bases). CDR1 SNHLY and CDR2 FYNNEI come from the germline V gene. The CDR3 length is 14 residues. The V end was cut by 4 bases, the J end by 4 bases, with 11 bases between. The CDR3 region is CASSAGGRNQPQHF. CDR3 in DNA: TGTGCCAGCAGTGCGGGGGGAAGAAATCAGCCCCAGCATTTT.

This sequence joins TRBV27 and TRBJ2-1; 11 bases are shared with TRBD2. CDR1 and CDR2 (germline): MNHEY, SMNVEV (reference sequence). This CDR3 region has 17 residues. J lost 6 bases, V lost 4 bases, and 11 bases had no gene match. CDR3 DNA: TGTGCCAGCAGTTCCGACCGAGGACTAGCGGGCCTCAATGAGCAGTTCTTC. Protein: CASSSDRGLAGLNEQFF.

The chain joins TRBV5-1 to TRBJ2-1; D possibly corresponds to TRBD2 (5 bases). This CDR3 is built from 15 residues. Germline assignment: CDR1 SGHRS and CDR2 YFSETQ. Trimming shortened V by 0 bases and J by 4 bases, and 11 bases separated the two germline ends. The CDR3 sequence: CASSLVGSEYNEQFF. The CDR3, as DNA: TGCGCCAGCAGCTTGGTAGGGAGCGAATACAATGAGCAGTTCTTC.

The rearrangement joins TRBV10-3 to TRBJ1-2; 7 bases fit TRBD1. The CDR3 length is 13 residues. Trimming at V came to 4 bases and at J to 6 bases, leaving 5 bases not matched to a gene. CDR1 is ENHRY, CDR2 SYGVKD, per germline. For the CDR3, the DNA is TGTGCCATCAGTGTTACAGGGGTTAATGGCTACACCTTC. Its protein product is CAISVTGVNGYTF.

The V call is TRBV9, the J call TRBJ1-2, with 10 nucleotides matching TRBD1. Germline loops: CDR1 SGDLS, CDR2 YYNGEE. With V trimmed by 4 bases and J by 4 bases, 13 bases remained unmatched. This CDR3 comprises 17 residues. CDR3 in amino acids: CASSSPGGTGVAYGYTF. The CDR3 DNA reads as TGTGCCAGCAGCTCCCCTGGGGGGACAGGGGTGGCCTATGGCTACACCTTC.

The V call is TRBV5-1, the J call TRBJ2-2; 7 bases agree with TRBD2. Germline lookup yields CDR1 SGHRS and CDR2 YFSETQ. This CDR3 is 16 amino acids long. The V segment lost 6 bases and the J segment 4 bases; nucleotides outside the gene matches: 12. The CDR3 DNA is TGCGCCAGCACCCTTTGGGGCGGGAGCGGCACCGGGGAGCTGTTTTTT. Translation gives CASTLWGGSGTGELFF.

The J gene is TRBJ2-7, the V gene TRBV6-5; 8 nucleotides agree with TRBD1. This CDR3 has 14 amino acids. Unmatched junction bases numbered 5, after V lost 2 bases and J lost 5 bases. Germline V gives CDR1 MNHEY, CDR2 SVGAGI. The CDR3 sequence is CASSYVGQGDEQYF. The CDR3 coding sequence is TGTGCCAGCAGTTACGTCGGACAGGGCGACGAGCAGTACTTC.

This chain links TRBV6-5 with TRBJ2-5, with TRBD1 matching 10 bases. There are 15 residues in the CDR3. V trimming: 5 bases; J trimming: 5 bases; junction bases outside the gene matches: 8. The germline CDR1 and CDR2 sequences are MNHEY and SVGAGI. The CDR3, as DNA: TGTGCCAGCAGTCAAGAGGGGACAGGGGTGGAGACCCAGTACTTC. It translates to CASSQEGTGVETQYF.

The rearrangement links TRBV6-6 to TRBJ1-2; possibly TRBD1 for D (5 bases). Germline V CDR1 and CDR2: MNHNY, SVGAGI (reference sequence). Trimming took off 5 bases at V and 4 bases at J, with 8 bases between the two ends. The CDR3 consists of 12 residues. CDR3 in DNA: TGTGCCAGCAGTCAGCAGGGCTATGGCTACACCTTC. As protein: CASSQQGYGYTF.